One and the same sample provided the 3 T cell receptor beta chains below, sequenced in a study of multiple sclerosis patients with progressive multifocal leukoencephalopathy. As to time point: about 6 months of natalizumab therapy. Libraries were prepared by immunoSEQ multiplex PCR; TCRdb keeps only in-frame clonotypes and omits some of them. The repertoire holds around 30,000 clones, with around 92% as singletons. The input for sequencing was PBMCs, taken from a patient treated with natalizumab. The receptors were gathered from a human donor with multiple sclerosis.

CDR3 coding DNA: TGTGCCAGCAGCCTTTACCGGGACACCTCCGAGCAGTACTTC. Translation: CASSLYRDTSEQYF. The chain uses TRBV28 and TRBJ2-5; the D gene is possibly TRBD1 (6 bases). TRBJ2-7 explains the end of the DNA better; the J call may be wrong. The CDR3 covers 14 residues. Germline V gene data show CDR1 as MDHEN and CDR2 as SYDVKM.

The chain uses TRBV7-2 and TRBJ1-2; 7 bases line up with TRBD1. Per the germline V gene, CDR1 is SGHTA and CDR2 is FQGNSA. The CDR3 covers 15 residues. V lost 4 bases to trimming and J lost 2 bases; unmatched junction nucleotides: 7. The CDR3 spells CASSSEGQTNYGYTF. CDR3 DNA: TGTGCCAGCAGCTCGGAGGGACAGACGAACTATGGCTACACCTTC.

The chain employs TRBV15 and TRBJ1-3; the D is unclear. This CDR3 is 15 amino acids long. Trimming took off 0 bases at V and 2 bases at J, with 8 bases between the two ends. In germline, CDR1 is LNHNV, CDR2 YYDKDF (reference sequence). CDR3 region: CATSRDGIPGNTIYF. In DNA form, the CDR3 reads TGTGCCACCAGCAGAGATGGTATTCCTGGAAACACCATATATTTT.